A single sample gave rise to the 10 T cell receptor beta chains below, sequenced in a study of shared clonotypes between healthy human individuals. This table comes from immunoSEQ multiplex PCR, and its TCRdb copy is limited to in-frame clones, with some not included. The top ten hold roughly 0.13% of the sample, which has about 2.4 million clones, 85% to 95% seen once. The sequencing sample was made of naive CD4+ T cells sorted from blood. The subset was: CD45RA+ positively selected. These receptor sequences come from a man aged 18 to 30 in good health.

V and J are TRBV6-5 and TRBJ1-5; TRBD1 matches at 8 bases. This CDR3 region has 15 residues. The J segment lost 2 bases and the V segment lost 2 bases, leaving 2 bases of the junction unmatched. Germline V gives CDR1 MNHEY, CDR2 SVGAGI. For the CDR3, the DNA is TGTGCCAGCAGTTACGACAGGGGTGGCAATCAGCCCCAGCATTTT. Its translation: CASSYDRGGNQPQHF.

The rearrangement uses TRBV28 and TRBJ1-2; tentatively, D is TRBD1 (6 bases). The CDR3 consists of 14 residues. Trimming took off 5 bases at V and 3 bases at J, with 13 bases between the two ends. CDR1 is MDHEN, CDR2 SYDVKM, per germline. CDR3 DNA sequence: TGTGCCAGCAGTACCGCACAGGGATACTATGGCTACACCTTC. Translation gives CASSTAQGYYGYTF.

This clone has a single count. The chain carries TRBV29-1 and TRBJ2-1; 7 bases map to TRBD1. The CDR3 has 15 residues. CDR1 is SQVTM, CDR2 ANQGSEA, per germline. J was trimmed by 7 bases and V by 6 bases; bases with no gene match: 15. CDR3 bases: TGCAGCGTACTGAGAGGTCCGGGACAGACGAATGAGCAGTTCTTC. This encodes CSVLRGPGQTNEQFF.

The chain recombines TRBV6-5 with TRBJ2-7, with D maybe TRBD1 (6 bases). V lost 2 bases, J lost 3 bases, and 14 bases lay in between. The CDR3 has 15 residues. Germline-derived CDR1 and CDR2 are MNHEY and SVGAGI. In DNA form, the CDR3 reads TGTGCCAGCAGTTACACCCGGGACATTAACTACGAGCAGTACTTC. Translating gives CASSYTRDINYEQYF.

J is TRBJ1-5 and V is TRBV25-1; TRBD1 agrees at 12 bases. Trimming took 3 bases from V and 7 from J; bases not matched to a gene: 7. CDR1 and CDR2 from the germline V gene are MGHDK and SYGVNS. The CDR3 runs to 16 residues. CDR3 DNA: TGTGCCAGCAGTGAGGGGGGACAGGGGGCCTTCCAGCCCCAGCATTTT. It encodes CASSEGGQGAFQPQHF.

The chain is built from TRBV19 and TRBJ1-1; D is unresolved. Germline V CDR1 and CDR2: LNHDA, SQIVND (reference sequence). V lost 5 bases and J 1 base, leaving 14 bases between the germline ends. This CDR3 contains 15 residues. This CDR3 reads CASSSPPNTNTEAFF. In DNA, the CDR3 is TGTGCCAGTAGTTCCCCTCCAAATACGAACACTGAAGCTTTCTTT.

The chain recombines TRBV30 with TRBJ1-1; D perhaps matches TRBD1 (5 bases). The CDR3 covers 12 residues. The germline V gene encodes CDR1 GTSNPN and CDR2 SVGIG (reference sequence). V lost 5 bases and J lost 1, with 8 bases in between. The CDR3 region is CAWGGTNTEAFF. The CDR3 coding sequence is TGTGCCTGGGGGGGGACGAACACTGAAGCTTTCTTT.

As regards this clone: The same CDR3 arises from other DNA sequences in this sample as well. V usage is TRBV5-1 and J usage is TRBJ2-1; tentative D call: TRBD2 (6 bases). Looked up from germline, CDR1 is SGHRS and CDR2 is YFSETQ. The germline V and J ends were trimmed by 7 bases and 3 bases, with 17 bases remaining between them. CDR3 length equals 15 residues. The CDR3 loop is CASSPGGDSYNEQFF. The DNA of the CDR3 is TGCGCCAGCTCTCCCGGGGGTGATAGCTACAATGAGCAGTTCTTC.

V and J are TRBV5-4 and TRBJ1-3; TRBD1 matches at 8 bases. The CDR3 is made up of 17 amino acids. V lost 4 bases, J lost 0 bases, and 9 bases stayed unmatched. From germline, CDR1 is SGHNT and CDR2 YYREEE (reference sequence). CDR3 region: CASSPGTGKSSGNTIYF. As DNA, the CDR3 is TGTGCCAGCAGCCCTGGGACAGGAAAAAGCTCTGGAAACACCATATATTTT.

V usage is TRBV5-1 and J usage is TRBJ1-4; D not resolved. In germline, CDR1 is SGHRS, CDR2 YFSETQ. CDR3 length: 13 residues. V shed 9 bases and J shed 2 bases, with 11 bases lying between them. The CDR3 nucleotides are TGCGCCACCCGAACTGGGACTAATGAAAAACTGTTTTTT. It codes for CATRTGTNEKLFF.